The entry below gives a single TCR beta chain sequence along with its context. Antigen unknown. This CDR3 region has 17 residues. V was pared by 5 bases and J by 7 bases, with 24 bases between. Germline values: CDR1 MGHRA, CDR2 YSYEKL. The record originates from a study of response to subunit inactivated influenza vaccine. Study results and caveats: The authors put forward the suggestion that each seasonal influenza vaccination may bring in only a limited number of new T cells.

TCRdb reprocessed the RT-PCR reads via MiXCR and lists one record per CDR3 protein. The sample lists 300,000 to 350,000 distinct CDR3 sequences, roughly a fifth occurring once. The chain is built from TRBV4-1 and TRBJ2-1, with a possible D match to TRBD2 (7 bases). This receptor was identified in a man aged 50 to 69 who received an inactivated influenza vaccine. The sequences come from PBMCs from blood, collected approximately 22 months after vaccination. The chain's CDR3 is CASSTQQGLADWNEQFF. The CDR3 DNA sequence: TGCGCCAGCAGCACACAGCAGGGGCTAGCGGATTGGAATGAGCAGTTCTTC.